This T cell receptor beta chain was identified during a study of persistence of HIV-infected CD4 T cells. Overall study: Donors had been on suppressive ART for a median of 8 years.

About this clone: Its antigen remains unknown.

The stimulus was lysate of CMV-infected fibroblasts, about 11 ug/mL. CD4+ T cells upregulating both CD40 ligand and CD69 were sorted as responding cells. The immunoSEQ assay was version 4, run in survey mode. Data came from immunoSEQ multiplex PCR; TCRdb stores just in-frame clones and leaves some out. The repertoire holds about 16,000 clones, with less than 65% as singletons. Study-level points and caveats: TCR oligoclonality correlated with proviral oligoclonality in the same sorted populations.

The V end lost 8 bases, the J end lost 4 bases, and 14 bases lay between the germline ends. The CDR3 consists of 14 residues. The germline V gene encodes CDR1 MDHEN and CDR2 SYDVKM. This clonotype was obtained from an adult woman with HIV who was CMV-seropositive. The chain employs TRBV28 and TRBJ1-4; a weak D match, TRBD1 (5 bases). The sequenced sample was CD4+ T cells sorted from PBMCs after roughly 20-hour stimulation, obtained from a patient who received antiretroviral therapy. CDR3 sequence reads: CASASGTFNEKLFF. CDR3 in DNA: TGTGCCAGCGCGAGCGGGACCTTTAATGAAAAACTGTTTTTT.